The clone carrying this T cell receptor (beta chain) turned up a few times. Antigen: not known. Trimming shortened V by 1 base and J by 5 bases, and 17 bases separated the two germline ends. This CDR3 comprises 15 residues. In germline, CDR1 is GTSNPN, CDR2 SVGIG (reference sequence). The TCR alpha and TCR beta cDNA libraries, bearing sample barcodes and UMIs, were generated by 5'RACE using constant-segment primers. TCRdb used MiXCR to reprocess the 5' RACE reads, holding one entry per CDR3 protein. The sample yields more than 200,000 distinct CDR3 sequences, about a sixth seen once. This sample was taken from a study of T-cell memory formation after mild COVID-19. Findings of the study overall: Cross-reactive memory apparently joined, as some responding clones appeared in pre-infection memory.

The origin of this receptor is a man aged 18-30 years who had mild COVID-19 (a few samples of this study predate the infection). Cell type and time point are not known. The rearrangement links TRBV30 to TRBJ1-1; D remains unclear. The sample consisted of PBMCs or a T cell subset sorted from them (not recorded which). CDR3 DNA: TGTGCCTGGAGTGGGTGGGCCTCGGGAAGGACTGAAGCTTTCTTT. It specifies CAWSGWASGRTEAFF.